This entry features one T cell receptor (beta chain) sequence. Its antigen is as yet unknown. The entry originates in a study of T cell repertoires in cytomegalovirus infection. TCRdb used MiXCR to reprocess the reads, holding one entry per CDR3 protein. The data hold 650,000 to 850,000 distinct CDR3 sequences, with about 28% observed a single time. CDR3 size: 13 residues. In germline, CDR1 is SQVTM, CDR2 ANQGSEA. Trimming took 3 bases from V and 0 from J, leaving 9 bases between them. J is TRBJ2-7 and V is TRBV29-1; a weak D match, TRBD1 (5 bases). The TCR comes from a human donor in good health (CMV status not recorded). Some clones in this sample may be carry-over from other donors' samples. The sample was cultured CD8+ T cells from PBMCs, taken from culture after CMV antigen stimulation. CDR3 nucleotides: TGCAGCGTTGATACGACAGACTCCTACGAGCAGTACTTC. Translating gives CSVDTTDSYEQYF.